Here is one TCR beta chain with its context. The CDR3 sequence is 15 residues long. V shed 8 bases and J shed 6 bases, with 21 bases lying between them. This sample is drawn from a study of blood T cells in healthy people across ages. Next came a second PCR, run for about 7 to 12 cycles, which used a sample-barcoded 5' primer along with a J-beta primer mix. Samples each returned at least 3 million CDR3-containing paired-end reads. TCRdb reprocessed the 5' RACE reads with MiXCR, giving one entry per CDR3 protein. The sample carries roughly 1.5 million distinct CDR3 sequences, 40% to 45% recorded once. Extraction yielded at least 6 micrograms of total RNA per sample.

The chain couples TRBV12-3 or TRBV12-4 to TRBJ2-3; D possibly corresponds to TRBD1 (6 bases). Sequencing was done on a sample of blood. This sequence was found in a woman aged 18-29 years in good health. CDR3 bases: TGTGCCAGCTCCCGAACCAGGGGACCTTCCGATACGCAGTATTTT. Translated, it gives CASSRTRGPSDTQYF.